A selection of T cell receptor beta chains follows, all from one sample in a study of shared clonotypes between healthy human individuals. Sequencing used immunoSEQ multiplex PCR; TCRdb keeps in-frame clones, though not all of them. The sample contains under 1,100,000 clones, 60% to 80% of which appear only once. Sequenced material: memory CD4+ T cells sorted from blood. These TCRs come from a man aged 18 to 30 in good health. Both conserved end residues are part of each CDR3. A D gene is named only where the DNA matches it firmly. For some rows the clone size is stated as once, few or many, or as a class when expanded; others skip it.

clone size	V gene	D gene	J gene	CDR3 protein	CDR3 DNA
.	TRBV7-2	TRBD2	TRBJ2-1	CASSPTSGIRNEQFF	TGTGCCAGCAGCCCCACTAGCGGGATCCGCAATGAGCAGTTCTTC
.	TRBV6-1	.	TRBJ2-7	CASNDRISYEQYF	TGTGCCAGCAATGACAGAATTTCCTACGAGCAGTACTTC
.	TRBV6-5	.	TRBJ2-5	CASSQSGMGSTTQYF	TGTGCCAGCAGTCAATCCGGGATGGGTTCGACGACCCAGTACTTC
.	TRBV5-1	TRBD1	TRBJ1-4	CASSSTGPNEKLFF	TGCGCCAGCAGCTCGACAGGGCCGAATGAAAAACTGTTTTTT
.	TRBV7-8	TRBD2	TRBJ2-5	CASSLGTSGKETQYF	TGTGCCAGCAGCTTAGGAACTAGCGGGAAGGAGACCCAGTACTTC
.	TRBV19	.	TRBJ1-1	CASSIDAGGITEAFF	TGTGCCAGTAGTATAGACGCGGGGGGGATCACTGAAGCTTTCTTT
.	TRBV6-1	.	TRBJ1-5	CASSGDIPYNQPQHF	TGTGCCAGCAGTGGGGACATCCCGTATAATCAGCCCCAGCATTTT
once	TRBV5-1	TRBD1	TRBJ1-4	CASSLLGGQNNEKLFF	TGCGCCAGCAGCCTCCTTGGGGGACAGAATAATGAAAAACTGTTTTTT
.	TRBV2	.	TRBJ1-4	CASSEIVNEKLFF	TGTGCCAGCAGTGAAATAGTGAATGAAAAACTGTTTTTT
.	TRBV5-6	TRBD1	TRBJ1-5	CASSPWDRHNQPQHF	TGTGCCAGCAGCCCATGGGACAGACACAATCAGCCCCAGCATTTT